This passage covers 14 T cell receptor beta chains from one sample sequenced in a study of T cell clones after liver transplantation. The repertoire was sequenced with immunoSEQ multiplex PCR; TCRdb's copy has only in-frame clones and lacks some. The data contain tens of thousands of clones, roughly 83% of them singletons. Material: CD4+ T cells from blood, obtained at the 22-month timepoint. The receptors here all came from a human patient who received a liver transplant. Some T cells may be transferred from the graft donor.

The chain couples TRBV9 to TRBJ1-6; a weak D match, TRBD1 (5 bases). The ends were cut back, 2 bases at V and 9 bases at J, with 15 bases in the middle. The CDR3 is made up of 15 amino acids. The germline CDR1 and CDR2 sequences are SGDLS and YYNGEE. CDR3 sequence (DNA): TGTGCCAGCAGCGTGTCCGGGGGGGATTTTTCACCCCTCCACTTT. Encoded protein: CASSVSGGDFSPLHF.

The chain carries TRBV11-3 and TRBJ2-7; D is ambiguous. The V end lost 1 base, the J end lost 2 bases, and 6 bases lay between the germline ends. The length of the CDR3 is 13 residues. Germline V gene sequence: CDR1 SGHNT, CDR2 YENEEA. CDR3 amino acids: CASSLVQTYEQYF. In DNA form, the CDR3 reads TGTGCCAGCAGCTTAGTACAAACCTACGAGCAGTACTTC.

This chain links TRBV28 with TRBJ1-4; D gene ambiguous. The CDR3 is 15 residues long. The V gene's germline CDR1 is MDHEN and CDR2 SYDVKM. The V end lost 8 bases, the J end lost 3 bases, and 16 bases lay between the germline ends. This chain's CDR3 is CASRANLGANEKLFF. The CDR3 DNA follows: TGTGCCAGCCGGGCAAACCTTGGGGCTAATGAAAAACTGTTTTTT.

This clone was seen more than once but under ten times. DNA for the CDR3: TGTGCCAGCATCGGAAGGACAGGGTGGGAAAAACTGTTTTTT. This codes for CASIGRTGWEKLFF. This chain uses TRBV28 with TRBJ1-4; the match to TRBD1 covers 8 bases. Germline V lookup: CDR1 MDHEN, CDR2 SYDVKM. V gave up 7 bases and J gave up 8 bases; unmatched junction bases: 9. CDR3 size: 14 residues.

V usage is TRBV2 and J usage is TRBJ2-5; 9 bases agree with TRBD2. V gave up 1 base and J gave up 5 bases; unmatched junction bases: 2. The CDR3 loop spans 14 amino acids. Looked up from germline, CDR1 is SNHLY and CDR2 is FYNNEI. This CDR3 reads CASSEGRGGETQYF. CDR3 nucleotide sequence: TGTGCCAGCAGTGAAGGGCGGGGGGGCGAGACCCAGTACTTC.

V is TRBV9 and J is TRBJ2-5; a possible D gene is TRBD1 (6 bases). Trimming took 0 bases from V and 7 from J, leaving 16 bases between them. The length of the CDR3 is 15 residues. Germline CDR1 is SGDLS and CDR2 is YYNGEE. CDR3 sequence (DNA): TGTGCCAGCAGCGTAGGGGCAGGGGCCCCGGGGACCCAGTACTTC. This gives the protein CASSVGAGAPGTQYF. The whole variable domain, remainder taken from reference TRBV9 and TRBJ2-5, is DSGVTQTPKHLITATGQRVTLRCSPRSGDLSVYWYQQSLDQGLQFLIQYYNGEERAKGNILERFSAQQFPDLHSELNLSSLELGDSALYFCASSVGAGAPGTQYFGPGTRLLVL.

The CDR3 sequence: CAISYQGTEAFF. CDR3 sequence (DNA): TGTGCCATCAGCTATCAGGGGACTGAAGCTTTCTTT. The genes are TRBV10-3 and TRBJ1-1; weak D call: TRBD1 (6 bases). The CDR3 is made up of 12 amino acids. Trimming took 6 bases from V and 5 from J, leaving 10 bases between them. CDR1 is ENHRY, CDR2 SYGVKD, per germline.

The CDR3 region has the DNA TGTGCCAGCGGGACTAGCGGGACCCAAGAGACCCAGTACTTC. Translated: CASGTSGTQETQYF. The gene calls are TRBV19 and TRBJ2-5, with 13 positions matching TRBD2. The CDR3 runs to 14 residues. Germline V lookup: CDR1 LNHDA, CDR2 SQIVND (reference sequence). Trimming at V came to 9 bases and at J to 1 base, leaving 2 bases not matched to a gene.

The chain recombines TRBV2 with TRBJ1-3; 8 bases are a match to TRBD1. Per the germline V gene, CDR1 is SNHLY and CDR2 is FYNNEI. J was trimmed by 2 bases and V by 3 bases; bases with no gene match: 6. This CDR3 is built from 16 residues. The CDR3 loop reads CASSDRAQGAGNTIYF. DNA of the CDR3: TGTGCCAGCAGTGATCGTGCACAGGGGGCTGGAAACACCATATATTTT. Using reference TRBV2 and TRBJ1-3 for the parts outside the CDR3, the full variable domain is EPEVTQTPSHQVTQMGQEVILRCVPISNHLYFYWYRQILGQKVEFLVSFYNNEISEKSEIFDDQFSVERPDGSNFTLKIRSTKLEDSAMYFCASSDRAQGAGNTIYFGEGSWLTVV.

This chain connects TRBV10-3 to TRBJ1-1, with 8 bases lining up with TRBD1. V shed 5 bases and J 4 bases; nucleotides not matched to a gene: 6. Germline loops: CDR1 ENHRY, CDR2 SYGVKD. This CDR3 comprises 14 residues. This CDR3 reads CAISLQGGGTEAFF. In nucleotides, the CDR3 is TGTGCCATCAGTCTACAGGGGGGAGGCACTGAAGCTTTCTTT.

The chain uses TRBV7-3 and TRBJ2-1; D tentatively fits TRBD1 or TRBD2 (5 bases each). Trimming pared 5 bases from V and 9 bases from J, leaving 14 bases between. There are 13 residues in the CDR3. The germline gives CDR1 SGHTA, CDR2 FQGTGA. The CDR3 region has the DNA TGTGCCAGCAGCCCCCGGGGCCCCGTTGAGCAGTTCTTC. It yields the protein CASSPRGPVEQFF.

This sequence joins TRBV9 and TRBJ2-3; 7 bases match TRBD2. J lost 8 bases, V lost 0 bases, and 9 bases had no gene match. The CDR3 runs 15 residues. CDR1 is SGDLS, CDR2 YYNGEE, per germline. This CDR3 reads CASSVERGSRGTQYF. CDR3 DNA sequence: TGTGCCAGCAGCGTAGAGCGCGGGAGCCGGGGTACGCAGTATTTT.

This CDR3 is CASSLLKGEGNTEAFF. The CDR3 region has the DNA TGTGCCAGCAGCTTATTAAAAGGGGAAGGGAACACTGAAGCTTTCTTT. The chain couples TRBV7-2 to TRBJ1-1, with D possibly TRBD1 on 5 matching bases. Trimming shortened V by 2 bases and J by 1 base, and 14 bases separated the two germline ends. CDR1 SGHTA and CDR2 FQGNSA come from the germline V gene. The CDR3 loop spans 16 amino acids.

V and J are TRBV9 and TRBJ1-4; D perhaps matches TRBD1 (6 bases). The V gene's germline CDR1 is SGDLS and CDR2 YYNGEE. The CDR3 totals 15 residues. V was shortened by 1 base and J by 4 bases, with 11 bases between the two germline ends. This CDR3 is CASSVRDKFNEKLFF. CDR3 coding DNA: TGTGCCAGCAGCGTAAGGGACAAGTTTAATGAAAAACTGTTTTTT.